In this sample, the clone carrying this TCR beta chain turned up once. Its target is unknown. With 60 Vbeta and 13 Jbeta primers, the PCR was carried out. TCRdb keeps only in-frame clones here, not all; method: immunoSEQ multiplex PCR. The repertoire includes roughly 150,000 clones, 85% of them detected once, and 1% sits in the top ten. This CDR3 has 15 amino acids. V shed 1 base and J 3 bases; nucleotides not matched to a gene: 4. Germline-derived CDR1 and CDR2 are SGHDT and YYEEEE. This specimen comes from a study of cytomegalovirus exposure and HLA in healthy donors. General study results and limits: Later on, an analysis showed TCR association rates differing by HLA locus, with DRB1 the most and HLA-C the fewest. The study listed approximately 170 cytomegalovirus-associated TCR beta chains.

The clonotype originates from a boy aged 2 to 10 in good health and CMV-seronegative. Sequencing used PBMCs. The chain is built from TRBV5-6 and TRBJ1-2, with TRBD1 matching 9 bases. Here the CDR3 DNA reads TGTGCCAGCAGCTTGAACAGGGGGCGCGACTATGGCTACACCTTC. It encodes CASSLNRGRDYGYTF.